Below, 5 T cell receptor beta chains from the same sample are listed, as sequenced in a study of shared clonotypes between healthy human individuals. Sequencing used immunoSEQ multiplex PCR; TCRdb keeps in-frame clones, though not all of them. The sample has roughly 2 million clones; more than 90% are singletons. Sequences were obtained from naive CD4+ T cells sorted from blood. The subset was: CD45RA+ positively selected. Source of these receptors: a man aged 18 to 29 in good health.

CDR3 loop: CSTLQYEQFF. The CDR3 DNA sequence: TGCAGCACCCTTCAGTATGAGCAGTTCTTC. The rearrangement uses TRBV29-1 and TRBJ2-1; D unresolved. The ends were cut back, 8 bases at V and 8 bases at J, with 10 bases in the middle. This CDR3 is built from 10 residues. Germline V gives CDR1 SQVTM, CDR2 ANQGSEA.

Worth noting for this clone: This same CDR3 is encoded by further DNA sequences in the sample. This chain links TRBV19 with TRBJ2-7; the D gene is possibly TRBD1 (6 bases). V was clipped by 5 bases and J by 4 bases, with 9 bases between them. Germline assignment: CDR1 LNHDA and CDR2 SQIVND (reference sequence). The CDR3 runs to 12 residues. CDR3 nucleotide sequence: TGTGCCAGTAGTTTGCAGGGGTACGAGCAGTACTTC. This codes for CASSLQGYEQYF.

The V and J genes are TRBV7-6 and TRBJ1-6; D may be TRBD1 (6 bases). The CDR3 runs 15 residues. The germline V gene encodes CDR1 SGHVS and CDR2 FNYEAQ. V dropped 5 bases and J dropped 10 bases, with 18 bases sitting between them. In nucleotides, the CDR3 is TGTGCCAGCAGCGCGACGCCAGGGGTAGGGTCACCCCTCCACTTT. This gives the protein CASSATPGVGSPLHF.

Here the CDR3 reads CASSLSPDYGYTF. The CDR3 DNA follows: TGTGCCAGCAGCTTAAGCCCTGACTATGGCTACACCTTC. The genes are TRBV7-3 and TRBJ1-2; D not resolved. V lost 1 base and J lost 3, with 6 bases in between. The CDR3 has 13 amino acids. Germline V gene sequence: CDR1 SGHTA, CDR2 FQGTGA.

In nucleotides, the CDR3 is TGTGCCAGCAGTGTACAGGGGACCCAAGAGACCCAGTACTTC. Translated: CASSVQGTQETQYF. The gene calls are TRBV6-1 and TRBJ2-5; 7 nucleotides align to TRBD1. Per the germline V gene, CDR1 is MNHNS and CDR2 is SASEGT. V trimming: 4 bases; J trimming: 1 base; junction bases outside the gene matches: 3. This CDR3 contains 14 residues.